The 3 T cell receptor beta chains listed next were all sequenced from one sample in a study of shared clonotypes between healthy human individuals. Clones were read by immunoSEQ multiplex PCR, and TCRdb kept only the in-frame ones, dropping some. In the table there are about 1.5 million clones, roughly 96% of which are singletons. The sequenced sample consisted of naive CD4+ T cells sorted from blood. Subset of the sample: CD45RA+ positively selected. These receptors came from a young man in good health.

This clone was seen only a few times. One junction end disagrees with the germline gene, perhaps due to a read error. This rearrangement joins TRBV7-7 to TRBJ2-7; D perhaps matches TRBD1 (6 bases). This CDR3 region has 16 residues. Germline loops: CDR1 SSHAT, CDR2 FNYEAQ (reference sequence). This CDR3 is CASSPAWTVDVDEQYF. CDR3 in DNA: TGTGCTAGCAGCCCGGCCTGGACAGTAGATGTCGACGAGCAGTACTTC.

V and J are TRBV5-1 and TRBJ1-2; D possibly corresponds to TRBD1 (6 bases). This CDR3 has 15 residues. Trimming pared 4 bases from V and 8 bases from J, leaving 21 bases between. Germline CDR1 SGHRS, CDR2 YFSETQ. CDR3 nucleotide sequence: TGCGCCAGCAGCCCCTACAGGGATAGATCCGTAGGCTACACCTTC. Its translation: CASSPYRDRSVGYTF.

This clone was recorded once. This chain connects TRBV18 to TRBJ2-7; D not resolved. The length of the CDR3 is 14 residues. The V and J ends lost 3 bases and 3 bases respectively, with 12 bases between them. Germline V gene sequence: CDR1 KGHSH, CDR2 LQKENI. The CDR3 nucleotides are TGTGCCAGCTCACCGGCTGCGATAAACTACGAGCAGTACTTC. This codes for CASSPAAINYEQYF.